The 2 T cell receptor beta chains reported below all come from one sample, sequenced in a study of blood T cell repertoires in COVID-19. Profiled with immunoSEQ multiplex PCR; TCRdb holds only in-frame clones, not every one. The data show hundreds of thousands of clones, with approximately 85% seen just once and roughly 7% held by the top ten. The source material was peripheral blood. The receptors were sampled from a human donor in a cohort sampled during active COVID-19.

The V call is TRBV5-1, the J call TRBJ2-7; 12 bases are shared with TRBD1. Germline loops: CDR1 SGHRS, CDR2 YFSETQ. V lost 2 bases to trimming and J lost 5 bases; unmatched junction nucleotides: 5. This CDR3 has 15 residues. CDR3 DNA: TGCGCCAGCAGCTTAGTTCGGGACAGGGGGCACGAGCAGTACTTC. It yields the protein CASSLVRDRGHEQYF.

This rearrangement joins TRBV24-1 to TRBJ2-1; TRBD2 aligns across 8 bases. Unmatched junction bases numbered 1, after V lost 3 bases and J lost 4 bases. Per the germline V gene, CDR1 is KGHDR and CDR2 is SFDVKD. The CDR3 contains 14 residues. CDR3: CATSDSGGYNEQFF. The CDR3 nucleotides are TGTGCCACCAGTGATAGCGGGGGTTACAATGAGCAGTTCTTC.